This T cell receptor beta chain was found in a study of cytomegalovirus exposure and HLA in healthy donors. Looking at the study overall: There were nearly 120 million unique TCR beta sequences, drawn from approximately 190 million T cells, in an earlier analysis.

Regarding the study as a whole: In a later analysis, HLA-associated TCR beta chains were more clonally expanded than equally common others. Later genetic work tied a missense DCLRE1C variant to beta-chain V and J trimming.

PCR primers comprised 60 Vbeta and 13 Jbeta primers. This table comes from immunoSEQ multiplex PCR, and its TCRdb copy is limited to in-frame clones, with some not included. The table has 60,000 to 85,000 clones, roughly 88% seen once. Of note for this clone: What it binds is not known.

Germline CDR1 reads SGHNT; CDR2 reads YENEEA. The CDR3 length is 15 residues. Unmatched junction bases numbered 8, after V lost 5 bases and J lost 7 bases. Sample: PBMCs. The TCR originated in a man aged 70-80 years in good health and CMV-seropositive. The V gene is TRBV11-3, the J gene TRBJ2-3, with 11 bases fitting TRBD2. CDR3 protein: CASSAGSGGGNTQYF. CDR3 nucleotides: TGTGCCAGCAGCGCGGGTAGCGGGGGGGGAAATACGCAGTATTTT.